This is a list of T cell receptor beta chains from one sample in a study of T and B cells in COVID-19 patients. One entry per CDR3 protein, called by TCRdb with MiXCR from the multiplex PCR reads. Of about 15,000 distinct CDR3 sequences in the sample, 25% to 30% were seen once. Source material: blood. These receptors were taken from a human donor who had recovered from COVID-19. Both conserved end residues are part of each CDR3. D genes are given only for firm matches. Only part of the rows carry a size: once, few, many, or a class if the clone is expanded.

clone size | J gene | V gene | D gene | CDR3 protein | CDR3 DNA
few | TRBJ2-7 | TRBV15 | NA | CATLSVPSYEQYF | TGTGCCACGCTCTCCGTGCCTTCCTACGAGCAGTACTTC
NA | TRBJ1-1 | TRBV5-6 | NA | CASSPGLNTEAFF | TGCGCCAGCAGCCCCGGGTTGAACACTGAAGCTTTCTTT
many | TRBJ1-2 | TRBV27 | TRBD1 | CASRQRQGDYGYTF | TGTGCCAGCAGACAAAGACAGGGTGACTATGGCTACACCTTC
few | TRBJ2-3 | TRBV5-1 | TRBD1 | CASATGGTDTQYF | TGCGCCAGCGCCACAGGGGGAACAGATACGCAGTATTTT
NA | TRBJ1-1 | TRBV7-2 | NA | CASSLLQGTEAFF | TGTGCCAGCAGCCTGCTCCAGGGAACTGAAGCTTTCTTT
medium-sized | TRBJ2-2 | TRBV27 | NA | CASSLRGTTTTGELFF | TGTGCCAGCAGTTTAAGAGGGACAACGACCACCGGGGAGCTGTTTTTT
NA | TRBJ2-7 | TRBV12-3/TRBV12-4 | TRBD1 | CASSLGTASLGDF | TGTGCCAGCAGTTTGGGGACAGCTTCACTGGGGGACTTC
medium-sized | TRBJ2-1 | TRBV19 | NA | CASSPPASSTEQFF | TGTGCCAGTAGCCCACCAGCGTCCTCAACGGAGCAGTTCTTC
NA | TRBJ2-7 | TRBV11-3 | NA | CASTTPAPGHEQYF | TGTGCCAGCACCACTCCGGCCCCGGGCCACGAGCAGTACTTC
medium-sized | TRBJ2-5 | TRBV30 | NA | CAWSVFGSRETQYF | TGTGCCTGGAGTGTATTCGGGAGTCGAGAGACCCAGTACTTC
NA | TRBJ2-2 | TRBV5-1 | NA | CASSPGTTNTGELFF | TGCGCCAGCAGCCCGGGGACAACTAACACCGGGGAGCTGTTTTTT
once | TRBJ2-7 | TRBV11-3 | NA | CASSLYLSYEQYF | TGCGCCAGCAGCTTGTATCTCTCCTACGAGCAGTACTTC
few | TRBJ1-1 | TRBV5-4 | NA | CASSQSVNTEAFF | TGTGCCAGTTCCCAGAGCGTGAACACTGAAGCTTTCTTT
few | TRBJ1-2 | TRBV6-5 | NA | CASSRAEANYGYTF | TGTGCCAGCAGTAGGGCGGAAGCTAACTATGGCTACACCTTC
NA | TRBJ2-5 | TRBV7-2 | TRBD1 | CASSPGTGGGTQYF | TGTGCCAGCAGCCCCGGGACAGGGGGCGGGACCCAGTACTTC
NA | TRBJ1-1 | TRBV30 | TRBD1 | CAWELQGETEAFF | TGTGCCTGGGAATTACAGGGGGAGACTGAAGCTTTCTTT
few | TRBJ1-5 | TRBV6-2/TRBV6-3 | TRBD1 | CASSRGQIYSNQPQHF | TGTGCCAGCAGTAGGGGACAGATCTATAGCAATCAGCCCCAGCATTTT
NA | TRBJ2-2 | TRBV12-3/TRBV12-4 | NA | CASSLTAEGIGELFF | TGTGCCAGCAGCCTAACCGCAGAGGGCATTGGGGAGCTGTTTTTT
few | TRBJ1-2 | TRBV19 | TRBD1 | CASEGARYGYTF | TGTGCCAGTGAGGGGGCGCGGTATGGCTACACCTTC
many | TRBJ2-6 | TRBV12-3/TRBV12-4 | NA | CASTTSYGANVLTF | TGTGCCAGCACCACTTCTTATGGGGCCAACGTCCTGACTTTC
NA | TRBJ1-5 | TRBV30 | TRBD1 | CAWGQGGNQPQHF | TGTGCCTGGGGACAGGGGGGCAATCAGCCCCAGCATTTT
NA | TRBJ1-1 | TRBV18 | TRBD1 | CASQTGVWNTEAFF | TGTGCCAGCCAGACAGGGGTCTGGAACACTGAAGCTTTCTTT
medium-sized | TRBJ2-7 | TRBV18 | NA | CASSLSDWGSYEQYF | TGTGCCAGCTCACTGTCGGACTGGGGTAGCTACGAGCAGTACTTC
NA | TRBJ2-1 | TRBV6-2/TRBV6-3 | TRBD2 | CASRSGTTHNEQFF | TGTGCCAGCCGCTCCGGGACTACTCACAATGAGCAGTTCTTC
NA | TRBJ2-2 | TRBV27 | NA | CASSFSGITGELFF | TGTGCCAGCAGTTTTTCAGGGATCACCGGGGAGCTGTTTTTT
NA | TRBJ2-7 | TRBV10-3 | NA | CDISEFRGRDEQYF | TGTGACATCAGTGAGTTTCGAGGGCGAGACGAGCAGTACTTC
NA | TRBJ2-5 | TRBV11-3 | TRBD2 | CASSPGLAGGVETQYF | TGTGCCAGCAGCCCGGGACTAGCGGGGGGTGTAGAGACCCAGTACTTC
NA | TRBJ2-2 | TRBV12-3/TRBV12-4 | TRBD2 | CASRGTSGWRTGELFF | TGTGCCAGTAGGGGGACTAGCGGGTGGAGGACCGGGGAGCTGTTTTTT
medium-sized | TRBJ2-2 | TRBV15 | NA | CASAGLLHPGELFF | TGTGCCTCCGCGGGCCTTCTCCATCCCGGGGAGCTGTTTTTT
few | TRBJ2-7 | TRBV5-6 | NA | CASSLGGAFDEQYF | TGTGCCAGCAGCTTGGGGGGGGCGTTCGACGAGCAGTACTTC